The 22 T cell receptor beta chains reported below all come from one sample, sequenced in a study of blood T cell repertoires in COVID-19 (dated by TCRdb to about 2020). The library was produced with the immunoSEQ multiplex PCR assay. The table was pulled from immuneACCESS by TCRdb, which kept in-frame rearrangements only. Such tables lose some clones; where checked, under half of the loss comes from unresolved V genes, and the rest has no known cause. In this sample the table shows 110,000 to 150,000 clones, around nine tenths of which occur a single time. The ten largest clones capture around 5% of the sample. Sequences were obtained from peripheral blood. The receptor source for this set is a human donor in a cohort sampled during active COVID-19.

The chain's CDR3 is CASARLAGIGEQYF. The CDR3 DNA reads TGTGCCAGCGCGAGACTAGCGGGAATTGGCGAGCAGTACTTC. This chain links TRBV2 with TRBJ2-7, with TRBD2 matching 11 bases. Germline values: CDR1 SNHLY, CDR2 FYNNEI. The CDR3 contains 14 residues. V gave up 8 bases and J gave up 6 bases; unmatched junction bases: 9. Based on the CDR3 plus reference TRBV2 and TRBJ2-7, the full variable domain is EPEVTQTPSHQVTQMGQEVILRCVPISNHLYFYWYRQILGQKVEFLVSFYNNEISEKSEIFDDQFSVERPDGSNFTLKIRSTKLEDSAMYFCASARLAGIGEQYFGPGTRLTVT.

The chain joins TRBV19 to TRBJ1-2; maybe TRBD1 (6 bases). In germline, CDR1 is LNHDA, CDR2 SQIVND (reference sequence). V lost 5 bases and J lost 7, with 26 bases in between. This CDR3 is built from 17 residues. CDR3 nucleotide sequence: TGTGCCAGTAGTCCTTTCTCTGAGGGGGTGAGGGTCGGTGGCTACACCTTC. Residues: CASSPFSEGVRVGGYTF. The full variable domain, in which reference TRBV19 and TRBJ1-2 provide the parts outside the CDR3, is DGGITQSPKYLFRKEGQNVTLSCEQNLNHDAMYWYRQDPGQGLRLIYYSQIVNDFQKGDIAEGYSVSREKKESFPLTVTSAQKNPTAFYLCASSPFSEGVRVGGYTFGSGTRLTVV.

This chain uses TRBV14 with TRBJ2-7, with TRBD2 matching 7 bases. V shed 3 bases, J shed 4 bases, and the junction held 6 bases outside the gene matches. There are 14 residues in the CDR3. CDR1 is SGHDN and CDR2 is FVKESK in the germline V gene. The CDR3 coding sequence is TGTGCCAGCAGCCACTGGACTAGTTCGTACGAGCAGTACTTC. Residues: CASSHWTSSYEQYF.

The chain has TRBV5-4 and TRBJ2-1, with D possibly matching TRBD2 (6 bases). This CDR3 has 16 amino acids. Germline loops: CDR1 SGHNT, CDR2 YYREEE (reference sequence). The ends were cut back, 1 base at V and 3 bases at J, with 14 bases in the middle. The CDR3 DNA reads TGTGCCAGCAGCTTGTTGGCGGGAACGGTCTACAATGAGCAGTTCTTC. Encoded protein: CASSLLAGTVYNEQFF.

The chain couples TRBV11-1 to TRBJ2-3, with TRBD1 as a possible D gene (5 bases). Germline V lookup: CDR1 SGHAT, CDR2 FQDESV (reference sequence). Trimming removed 5 bases from V and 1 base from J, with 7 bases in between. This CDR3 spans 13 amino acids. The CDR3 loop is CASSIQGTDTQYF. CDR3 sequence (DNA): TGTGCCAGCAGCATACAGGGCACAGATACGCAGTATTTT.

The chain carries TRBV30 and TRBJ1-3; 7 bases fit TRBD1. From germline, CDR1 is GTSNPN and CDR2 SVGIG (reference sequence). This CDR3 has 15 residues. V trimming: 0 bases; J trimming: 2 bases; junction bases outside the gene matches: 4. The CDR3 sequence: CAWSVYQGAGNTIYF. The CDR3 DNA reads as TGTGCCTGGAGTGTTTACCAGGGGGCTGGAAACACCATATATTTT.

This clone was counted a single time. This chain links TRBV19 with TRBJ1-1; the match to TRBD1 covers 7 bases. Germline CDR1 reads LNHDA; CDR2 reads SQIVND (reference sequence). The V segment lost 8 bases and the J segment 2 bases; nucleotides outside the gene matches: 11. The CDR3 is made up of 15 amino acids. This CDR3 reads CASVGTAIPNTEAFF. DNA for the CDR3: TGTGCCAGTGTCGGGACAGCGATACCTAACACTGAAGCTTTCTTT.

V is TRBV6-4 and J is TRBJ1-5; a weak D match, TRBD1 (5 bases). CDR3 length: 14 amino acids. From germline, CDR1 is MRHNA and CDR2 SNTAGT. V lost 5 bases, J lost 2 bases, and 10 bases lay in between. For the CDR3, the DNA is TGTGCCAGCAGTCCTCAGGGTGGCAATCAGCCCCAGCATTTT. Amino acids: CASSPQGGNQPQHF.

CDR3 sequence: CASRGQVVSNQPQHF. CDR3 DNA sequence: TGTGCCAGCAGAGGACAGGTCGTTAGCAATCAGCCCCAGCATTTT. V is TRBV28 and J is TRBJ1-5, with 7 nucleotides matching TRBD1. Germline CDR1 is MDHEN and CDR2 is SYDVKM. V lost 6 bases and J lost 0; bases outside the gene matches: 5. The CDR3 consists of 15 residues. Full variable domain (outside the CDR3, taken from reference TRBV28 and TRBJ1-5): DVKVTQSSRYLVKRTGEKVFLECVQDMDHENMFWYRQDPGLGLRLIYFSYDVKMKEKGDIPEGYSVSREKKERFSLILESASTNQTSMYLCASRGQVVSNQPQHFGDGTRLSIL.

This clone was seen only a few times. The chain joins TRBV29-1 to TRBJ2-5, with 10 positions matching TRBD2. Per germline, CDR1 SQVTM and CDR2 ANQGSEA. J was trimmed by 5 bases and V by 4 bases; bases with no gene match: 10. The CDR3 has 15 residues. CDR3 bases: TGCAGCGTTGGTCTAGCGGGAGCCTCCGAGGAGACCCAGTACTTC. It encodes CSVGLAGASEETQYF.

J is TRBJ1-4 and V is TRBV19, with a tentative D call TRBD1 (6 bases). In germline, CDR1 is LNHDA, CDR2 SQIVND (reference sequence). With 3 bases removed from V and 5 bases from J, the gap between germline ends came to 16 bases. This CDR3 is 16 amino acids long. CDR3 sequence reads: CASSMGLQGINEKLFF. The CDR3 DNA reads TGTGCCAGTAGTATGGGTTTGCAGGGGATAAATGAAAAACTGTTTTTT.

CDR3 DNA: TGTGCCAGCAGCTCGACAGCATCCTACGAGCAGTACTTC. Protein: CASSSTASYEQYF. The chain has TRBV13 and TRBJ2-7; the D gene is possibly TRBD1 (5 bases). The CDR3 consists of 13 residues. V lost 4 bases and J 1 base, leaving 8 bases between the germline ends. CDR1 and CDR2 from the germline V gene are PRHDT and FYEKMQ (reference sequence).

This clone was counted once. The chain's CDR3 is CASSVQTGLQETQYF. CDR3 sequence (DNA): TGTGCCAGCAGCGTCCAGACAGGCCTCCAAGAGACCCAGTACTTC. The chain couples TRBV9 to TRBJ2-5, with D possibly being TRBD1 (6 bases). The CDR3 has 15 amino acids. Germline V lookup: CDR1 SGDLS, CDR2 YYNGEE. The V end lost 2 bases, the J end lost 1 base, and 12 bases lay between the germline ends.

The V and J genes are TRBV5-8 and TRBJ2-4; the match to TRBD1 covers 7 bases. V shed 5 bases, J shed 1 base, and the junction held 3 bases outside the gene matches. Germline values: CDR1 SGHTS, CDR2 YDEGEE. The CDR3 totals 14 residues. DNA for the CDR3: TGTGCCAGCAGACAACAGGGGGCCAAAAACATTCAGTACTTC. It translates to CASRQQGAKNIQYF.

With regard to this clone: This sample also contains other DNA sequences that code for the same CDR3. The chain links TRBV7-3 to TRBJ2-1; 7 nucleotides align to TRBD1. The CDR3 is made up of 13 amino acids. Unmatched junction bases numbered 5, after V lost 4 bases and J lost 8 bases. Germline values: CDR1 SGHTA, CDR2 FQGTGA. This chain's CDR3 is CASSSRQGDEQFF. In DNA form, the CDR3 reads TGTGCCAGCAGCTCACGACAGGGTGATGAGCAGTTCTTC. Based on the CDR3 plus reference TRBV7-3 and TRBJ2-1, the full variable domain is GAGVSQTPSNKVTEKGKYVELRCDPISGHTALYWYRQSLGQGPEFLIYFQGTGAADDSGLPNDRFFAVRPEGSVSTLKIQRTERGDSAVYLCASSSRQGDEQFFGPGTRLTVL.

This chain connects TRBV2 to TRBJ2-4, with 10 bases identical to TRBD2. This CDR3 region has 15 residues. Germline loops: CDR1 SNHLY, CDR2 FYNNEI. J lost 8 bases, V lost 3 bases, and 7 bases had no gene match. Here the CDR3 DNA reads TGTGCCAGCAGTGATCCCGCGAGCGGGAGGGACATTCAGTACTTC. Protein: CASSDPASGRDIQYF. Combining the CDR3 with reference TRBV2 and TRBJ2-4 gives the whole variable domain EPEVTQTPSHQVTQMGQEVILRCVPISNHLYFYWYRQILGQKVEFLVSFYNNEISEKSEIFDDQFSVERPDGSNFTLKIRSTKLEDSAMYFCASSDPASGRDIQYFGAGTRLSVL.

The chain recombines TRBV2 with TRBJ2-1; tentative D call: TRBD1 (6 bases). Looked up from germline, CDR1 is SNHLY and CDR2 is FYNNEI. Deletions cut 8 bases from V and 5 bases from J, with 13 bases between. The CDR3 sequence is 13 residues long. The CDR3 coding sequence is TGTGCCAGCCGGGACATGTGGAACAATGAGCAGTTCTTC. Encoded protein: CASRDMWNNEQFF.

The chain couples TRBV11-2 to TRBJ2-1; D is ambiguous. The CDR3 has 14 residues. Trimming removed 4 bases from V and 2 bases from J, with 9 bases in between. Germline values: CDR1 SGHAT, CDR2 FQNNGV. CDR3 protein: CASSSSSAYNEQFF. CDR3 in DNA: TGTGCCAGCAGCTCTTCATCAGCCTACAATGAGCAGTTCTTC.

The chain carries TRBV5-1 and TRBJ2-3, with 7 bases identical to TRBD2. The CDR3 is 15 amino acids. The ends lost 0 bases at V and 8 bases at J; junction bases unmatched: 9. Germline V gene sequence: CDR1 SGHRS, CDR2 YFSETQ. The CDR3 here is CASSLVGGGPLTQYF. CDR3 nucleotide sequence: TGCGCCAGCAGCTTGGTGGGGGGAGGGCCACTTACGCAGTATTTT.

The V gene is TRBV18, the J gene TRBJ1-1; 7 bases are shared with TRBD1. The CDR3 length is 16 residues. Trimming removed 3 bases from V and 1 base from J; junction bases left unmatched: 8. Germline CDR1 reads KGHSH; CDR2 reads LQKENI. The CDR3 DNA sequence: TGTGCCAGCTCACCGTATACCGGGACAGCGAACACTGAAGCTTTCTTT. This encodes CASSPYTGTANTEAFF. The entire variable domain, with the rest obtained from reference TRBV18 and TRBJ1-1, is as follows: NAGVMQNPRHLVRRRGQEARLRCSPMKGHSHVYWYRQLPEEGLKFMVYLQKENIIDESGMPKERFSAEFPKEGPSILRIQQVVRGDSAAYFCASSPYTGTANTEAFFGQGTRLTVV.

V gene TRBV6-1 combines with J gene TRBJ1-1, with D possibly TRBD1 on 5 matching bases. Germline V gives CDR1 MNHNS, CDR2 SASEGT. The germline V and J ends were trimmed by 7 bases and 5 bases, with 14 bases remaining between them. CDR3 length: 13 residues. CDR3 amino acids: CASKRARGTEAFF. In DNA, the CDR3 is TGTGCCAGCAAGCGGGCTCGGGGGACTGAAGCTTTCTTT.

DNA for the CDR3: TGTGCCTGGAGCACGACAGGGGGCACTGAAGCTTTCTTT. This translates into CAWSTTGGTEAFF. The V call is TRBV30, the J call TRBJ1-1, with 9 nucleotides matching TRBD1. The CDR3 has 13 amino acids. V shed 3 bases, J shed 4 bases, and the junction held 3 bases outside the gene matches. In germline, CDR1 is GTSNPN, CDR2 SVGIG (reference sequence).